One and the same sample provided the 4 T cell receptor beta chains below, sequenced in a study of T cell responses to AZD1222 COVID-19 vaccine. Using immunoSEQ multiplex PCR, the repertoire was profiled, and TCRdb retains in-frame clones only, with some absent. The table includes 40,000 to 60,000 clones, approximately 80% detected once. The material sequenced was peripheral blood, taken on day 0 of MenACWY control vaccination. The source of these receptors is an adult in good health.

A note on this clone: Compared with germline, one end of the junction differs, possibly owing to a read error. This chain links TRBV2 with TRBJ1-3; D unresolved. Germline CDR1 is SNHLY and CDR2 is FYNNEI. The CDR3 runs to 13 residues. The CDR3 nucleotides are TGTGCCAGCAGAGAAGACACTGGAAACACCATATATTTT. Translated, it gives CASREDTGNTIYF.

V usage is TRBV11-2 and J usage is TRBJ1-2; the D is unclear. V dropped 0 bases and J dropped 1 base, with 9 bases sitting between them. Germline-derived CDR1 and CDR2 are SGHAT and FQNNGV. The CDR3 spans 15 residues. This CDR3 reads CASSLDHGFNYGYTF. The CDR3 DNA reads TGTGCCAGCAGCTTAGACCACGGATTTAACTATGGCTACACCTTC.

A word on this clone: At one boundary the junction diverges from the germline segment, which might be a read error. The J gene is TRBJ1-2, the V gene TRBV6-4; 10 nucleotides match TRBD1. Germline lookup yields CDR1 MRHNA and CDR2 SNTAGT. CDR3 length equals 13 residues. CDR3 sequence reads: CASSDGGQGSLHF. The CDR3 region has the DNA TGTGCCAGCAGTGACGGGGGACAGGGGTCCCTCCACTTC.

The chain couples TRBV3-1 (or the pseudogene TRBV3-2) to TRBJ1-4; D remains ambiguous. The CDR3 has 16 residues. The germline V and J ends were trimmed by 4 bases and 0 bases, with 12 bases remaining between them. Germline assignment: CDR1 LGHDT and CDR2 YNNKEL (reference sequence). CDR3 in DNA: TGTGCCAGCAGCCCAGCCAAAGGGTCAACTAATGAAAAACTGTTTTTT. It translates to CASSPAKGSTNEKLFF.